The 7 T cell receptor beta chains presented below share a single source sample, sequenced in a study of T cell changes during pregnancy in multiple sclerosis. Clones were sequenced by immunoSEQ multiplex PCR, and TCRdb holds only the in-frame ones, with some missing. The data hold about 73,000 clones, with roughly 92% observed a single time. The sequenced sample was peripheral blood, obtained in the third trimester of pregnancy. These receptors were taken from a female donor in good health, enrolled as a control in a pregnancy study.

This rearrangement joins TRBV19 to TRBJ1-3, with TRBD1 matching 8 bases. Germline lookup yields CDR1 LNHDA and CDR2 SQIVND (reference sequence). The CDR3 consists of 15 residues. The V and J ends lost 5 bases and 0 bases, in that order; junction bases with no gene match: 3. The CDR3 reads CASSVQGASGNTIYF. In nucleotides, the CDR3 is TGTGCCAGTAGTGTCCAGGGGGCCTCTGGAAACACCATATATTTT.

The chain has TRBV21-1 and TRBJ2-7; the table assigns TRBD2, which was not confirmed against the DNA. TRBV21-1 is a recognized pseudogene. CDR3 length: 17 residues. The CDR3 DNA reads TGTGCCAGCAGCAAAACTACGTGTTGGTTTTTACCCTACGAGCAGTACTTC. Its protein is CASSKTTCWFLPYEQYF.

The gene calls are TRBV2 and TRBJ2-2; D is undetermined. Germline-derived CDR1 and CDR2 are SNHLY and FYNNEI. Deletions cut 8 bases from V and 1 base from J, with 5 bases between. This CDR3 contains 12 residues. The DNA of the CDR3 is TGTGCCAGCGGGCGGAACACCGGGGAGCTGTTTTTT. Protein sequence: CASGRNTGELFF.

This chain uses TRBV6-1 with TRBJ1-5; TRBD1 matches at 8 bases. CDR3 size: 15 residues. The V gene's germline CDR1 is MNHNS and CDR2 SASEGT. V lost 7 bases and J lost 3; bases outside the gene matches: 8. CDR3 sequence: CASKPGQANNQPQHF. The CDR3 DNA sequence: TGTGCCAGCAAGCCGGGACAGGCTAACAATCAGCCCCAGCATTTT.

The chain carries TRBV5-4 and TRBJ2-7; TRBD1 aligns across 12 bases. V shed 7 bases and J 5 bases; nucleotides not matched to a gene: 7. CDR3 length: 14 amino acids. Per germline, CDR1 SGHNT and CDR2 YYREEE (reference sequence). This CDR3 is CASRTGQGANEQYF. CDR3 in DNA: TGTGCCAGCCGGACGGGACAGGGGGCGAACGAGCAGTACTTC. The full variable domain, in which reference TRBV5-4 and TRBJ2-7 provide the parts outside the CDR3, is ETGVTQSPTHLIKTRGQQVTLRCSSQSGHNTVSWYQQALGQGPQFIFQYYREEENGRGNFPPRFSGLQFPNYSSELNVNALELDDSALYLCASRTGQGANEQYFGPGTRLTVT.

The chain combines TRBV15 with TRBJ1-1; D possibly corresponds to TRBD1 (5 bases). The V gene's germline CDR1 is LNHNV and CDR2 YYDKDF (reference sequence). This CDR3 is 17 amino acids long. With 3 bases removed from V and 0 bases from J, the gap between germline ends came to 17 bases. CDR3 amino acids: CATSSWPKGWMNTEAFF. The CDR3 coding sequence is TGTGCCACCAGCAGCTGGCCCAAGGGGTGGATGAACACTGAAGCTTTCTTT.

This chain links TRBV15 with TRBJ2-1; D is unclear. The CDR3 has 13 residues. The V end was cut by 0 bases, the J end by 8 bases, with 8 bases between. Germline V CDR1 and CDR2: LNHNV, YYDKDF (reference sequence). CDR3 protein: CATSRDVGDEQFF. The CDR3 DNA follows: TGTGCCACCAGCAGAGATGTGGGCGATGAGCAGTTCTTC. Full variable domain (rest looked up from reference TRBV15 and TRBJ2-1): DAMVIQNPRYQVTQFGKPVTLSCSQTLNHNVMYWYQQKSSQAPKLLFHYYDKDFNNEADTPDNFQSRRPNTSFCFLDIRSPGLGDTAMYLCATSRDVGDEQFFGPGTRLTVL.